Shown below are 6 T cell receptor beta chains from a single sample sequenced in a study of T cell repertoires in cytomegalovirus infection. TCRdb independently ran MiXCR on the reads; one entry per CDR3 protein. The sample includes some 150,000 distinct CDR3 sequences, 20% to 30% of them seen just once. Sequencing was carried out using PBMCs. Receptors originate from a human donor in good health (CMV status not recorded). Some clones in this sample may be carry-over from other donors' samples.

This clonotype was detected only once. The chain carries TRBV28 and TRBJ2-7; perhaps TRBD1 as D (6 bases). V lost 7 bases and J lost 4, with 14 bases in between. The CDR3 runs 13 residues. The germline V gene has CDR1 MDHEN and CDR2 SYDVKM. CDR3 nucleotides: TGTGCCAGCATCAGGGGTGGGGGTTACGAGCAGTACTTC. It codes for CASIRGGGYEQYF.

The V call is TRBV6-5, the J call TRBJ2-3, with D possibly matching TRBD2 (6 bases). Trimming took 4 bases from V and 0 from J, leaving 23 bases between them. The CDR3 runs 19 residues. Per the germline V gene, CDR1 is MNHEY and CDR2 is SVGAGI. The DNA for the CDR3 is TGTGCCAGCAGTTTACGACGGGCCCGGGGGATCCCTAGCACAGATACGCAGTATTTT. Translation: CASSLRRARGIPSTDTQYF.

This clonotype came up a few times. CDR3 sequence (DNA): TGCAGTGCCTTACAGAGCACAGATACGCAGTATTTT. Protein product: CSALQSTDTQYF. The chain recombines TRBV20-1 with TRBJ2-3; D is unclear. In germline, CDR1 is DFQATT, CDR2 SNEGSKA (reference sequence). Trimming cost V 6 bases and J 0 bases, with 7 bases left between them. This CDR3 spans 12 amino acids.

This clonotype appeared a few times. V gene TRBV4-1 combines with J gene TRBJ1-6; 9 bases are shared with TRBD1. From germline, CDR1 is MGHRA and CDR2 YSYEKL. Trimming removed 0 bases from V and 0 bases from J; junction bases left unmatched: 6. CDR3 length: 19 residues. Written as DNA, the CDR3 is TGCGCCAGCAGCCAAGAATGGACAGGGGAGAGCTCCTATAATTCACCCCTCCACTTT. This sequence encodes CASSQEWTGESSYNSPLHF.

This sequence joins TRBV7-3 and TRBJ2-1, with D possibly being TRBD2 (6 bases). Germline lookup yields CDR1 SGHTA and CDR2 FQGTGA. The V and J ends lost 5 bases and 2 bases respectively, with 25 bases between them. This CDR3 spans 19 amino acids. CDR3 residues: CASSEEGGPSSRPYNEQFF. DNA for the CDR3: TGTGCCAGCAGCGAGGAGGGCGGTCCGTCCTCCCGTCCCTACAATGAGCAGTTCTTC.

This clonotype was seen at least ten times. The rearrangement links TRBV7-8 to TRBJ2-1, with 13 positions matching TRBD2. V dropped 7 bases and J dropped 10; count of bases not matched to a gene: 13. This CDR3 has 16 residues. Germline CDR1 and CDR2: SGHVS and FQNEAQ. The CDR3 protein is CASNRGRLAGGMEQFF. The CDR3, as DNA: TGTGCCAGCAACCGTGGGCGACTAGCGGGAGGTATGGAGCAGTTCTTC.